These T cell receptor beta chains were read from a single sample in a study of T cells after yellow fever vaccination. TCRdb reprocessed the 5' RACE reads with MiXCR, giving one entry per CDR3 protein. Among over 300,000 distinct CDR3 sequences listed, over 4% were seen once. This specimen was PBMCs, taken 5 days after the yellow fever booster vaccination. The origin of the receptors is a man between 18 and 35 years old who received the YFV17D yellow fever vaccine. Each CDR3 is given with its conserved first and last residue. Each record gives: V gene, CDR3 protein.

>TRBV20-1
CSASATGTGYGYTF
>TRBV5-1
CASSFGQGGNYEQYF
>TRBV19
CASSPRTGRWGGELFF
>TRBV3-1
CASSQDLGQGYGYTF
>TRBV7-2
CASSFPPFNEQFF
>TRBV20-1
CSARETGRSSNQPQHF
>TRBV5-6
CASSTGTYSEKLFF
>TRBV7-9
CASSFRTSGGITDTQYF
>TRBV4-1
CAAARAPQETQYF
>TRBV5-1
CASSPGPGTGGDQYF
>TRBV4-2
CASSQASTGGYEQYF
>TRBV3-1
CASSQDLGVPFNEQFF
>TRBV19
CASSIWSLDQPQHF
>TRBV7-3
CASSLRAGDLYNEQFF
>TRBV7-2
CASSLAGAGSNQPQHF
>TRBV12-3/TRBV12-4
CASSLRIRLAGHTDTQYF
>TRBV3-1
CASSQSGDSNQPQHF
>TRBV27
CASSLRGAGELFF
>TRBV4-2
CASSYNVAQPQHF
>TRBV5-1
CASSGSRGGYTF
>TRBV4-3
CATSERSSGALTGYTF
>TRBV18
CASSPPNREGTYNEQFF
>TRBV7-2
CASSLGQARGYGYTF
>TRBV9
CASSVVAGAETQYF
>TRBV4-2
CASSQAQGASGGTDTQYF
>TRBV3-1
CASSHVRDEQYF
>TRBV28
CASSLPVSSEAFF
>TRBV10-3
CAISGYNSGTYEQYF
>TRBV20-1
CSATGTAGNTIYF
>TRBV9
CASSPRRGAAYFTDTQYF
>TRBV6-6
CASSYLTVNTEAFF
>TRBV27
CATRGNLAEAFF
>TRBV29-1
CSVKELRLAGEYNEQFF
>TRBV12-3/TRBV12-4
CASSLQGTSGGKQFF
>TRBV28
CAAQTAFLDQPQHF
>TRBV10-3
CAIRGTPDTQYF
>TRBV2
CASYSERGQPQHF
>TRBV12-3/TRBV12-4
CASSFPGGTYNEQFF
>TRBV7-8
CASRFSAGLALSYNEQFF
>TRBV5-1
CASSLTGTRGGGDTQYF
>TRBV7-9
CASSFGVNTDTQYF
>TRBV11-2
CASSPQLAGTNTQYF
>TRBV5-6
CASSPGPSPTGREQFF
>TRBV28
CASRNSGQPTLYGYTF
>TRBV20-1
CSARNQGPGDTQYF
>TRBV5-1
CASSLADGALVEAFF
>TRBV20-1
CSARAEEGAYNEQFF